This record concerns one T cell receptor beta chain sequence. This clonotype was seen only a few times. This receptor's antigen is unknown. No base qualities exist here, and no much larger clone lies one base off it. These data come from a study of blood T cells in healthy people across ages (dated by TCRdb to about 2015). Regarding the research as a whole: Template switching captured roughly one uniquely barcoded TCR beta cDNA molecule per two T cells in model experiments. Donors were grouped into four age groups: young (average 16 years), middle-aged (less than 40), aged (about 59) and long-lived (approximately 75). Two additional independent replicas of 1 million unique cDNA reads from the same blood draw were analyzed for two donors (one aged 18 to 30 and one aged 80 or older). Age-related changes in TCR beta repertoire diversity were measured in the study by deep sequencing normalized with unique cDNA molecular identifiers.

The germline V gene (reference sequence) provides CDR1 SEHNR and CDR2 FQNEAQ. The CDR3 numbers 17 residues from cysteine through phenylalanine. The DNA shown is the 51-base CDR3, in frame from base 1. The V and J ends are trimmed by 3 bases and 6 bases, leaving 20 bases between them. The paper as a whole reports these results and caveats: Compared with the aged group, more naive CD4+ T cells, fewer expanded clones and increased TCR diversity were shown by the long-lived group, suggesting age selection. Since profiling was done on bulk unsorted PBMCs, naive and antigen-experienced compartments could not be conclusively compared. As age increased, observed TCR beta diversity per million T cells dropped in a roughly linear way, and a significant reduction was already evident by age 40. The CMV infection status of donors was not known, potentially confounding age-related changes in expanded clonotypes. Estimates of total diversity from one million sequenced T cells were regarded as lower bounds and underestimates. There was a strong correlation between observed TCR beta diversity and the percentage of naive T cells measured by flow cytometry.

Donors were a few dozen systemically healthy Caucasian individuals from Russia aged roughly 6 to 95 years. Each donor gave 9.5 to 10 milliliters of peripheral blood, drawn into EDTA-treated Vacutainer tubes. Ficoll-Paque density-gradient centrifugation was used to isolate PBMCs, with at least 6 million obtained per sample. Total RNA was extracted from PBMCs with Trizol reagent, with at least 6 micrograms obtained per sample. Naive CD45RAhigh/CD27high T cell percentages were measured by flow cytometry on a PBMC aliquot from every donor. The library was produced with 5' RACE. The instrument given in TCRdb is Illumina HiSeq 2500. A second PCR of about 6 to 12 cycles was run with a J-beta primer mix and a sample-barcoded 5' primer. Each TCR beta cDNA molecule received a unique molecular identifier from a template-switch 5' adaptor carrying 12 random nucleotides. Each sample yielded at least 3 million CDR3-containing paired-end reads. First-strand cDNA was synthesized from all RNA with the Mint cDNA synthesis kit, primed by a TRBC-specific oligonucleotide. Following uracil-DNA glycosylase treatment, a first 18-cycle PCR with universal primers M1SS and BC2_uni_R was performed on all cDNA. Per the original workflow: For normalization, 1 million high-quality reads were randomly selected from each sample, with every read carrying a distinct molecular identifier. Reads sharing molecular identifiers were discarded rather than binned into consensus sequences. MiTCR, set to a Q25 quality threshold and the strictest error-elimination algorithm, was used for CDR3 identification, clonotype clustering and error correction. A nonparametric unseen species model with Euler transformation was used to estimate lower-bound total TCR beta diversity. Starting from the raw public reads, TCRdb applied fastp trimming at Q25, assembled clones with MiXCR and retained in-frame beta chains. Every entry covers one CDR3 protein and lists the most common genes and DNA from its rows. None of the V and J calls come from the authors' own analysis; TCRdb made them. This sample holds some 560,000 distinct CDR3 sequences; roughly a quarter were observed only once. The ten largest account for 3% to 4.5% of the sample.

This sample also belongs to another study, concerning T cells of mothers and their children. Looking at the second paper: Nine systemically healthy Caucasian individuals, comprising three mothers and their six children, were included as donors. cDNA synthesis used all of the extracted RNA, with 1.5 ug of RNA in each 15 ul reaction. Sample barcodes and 2-4 random nucleotides were added via the M1S primer in the second PCR. Each mother yielded over 9.5 million TCR beta CDR3 reads and each child roughly 2.9 million reads. TCR recombination output is similarly shaped by thymic selection in related and unrelated pairs, with a minor effect exerted by inherited differences. Normalized repertoire overlap in related mother-child pairs was always slightly higher than in unrelated mother-child pairs, but the difference was never significant. Persistent microchimeric T cell clones were not detected, at a sensitivity of about 99 clones per million clonotypes. To look for features that set related mother-child pairs apart from unrelated individuals, the researchers ran deep NGS to compare the TCR beta repertoires of mothers and children. The mean age was approximately 41 +/- 4 years for the mothers and about 12 +/- 4 years for the children. After adapter ligation with NEBNext reagents, the libraries were sequenced on Illumina HiSeq 2000 with 100+100 nt paired-end reads. To prevent cross-contamination, the mother and child libraries were prepared a month apart and were sequenced in separate runs. For each donor, between roughly 450,000 and 2,200,000 distinct TCR beta clonotypes were identified. Naive TCR beta clonotypes were estimated from low-frequency clonotypes matched to each donor's FACS-determined naive share, without sorting.

The sequencing input was blood. The chain joins TRBV7-9 to TRBJ2-2; the D gene is not confidently resolved. The origin of this receptor is a boy aged 2 to 10 in good health. CDR3 region: CASSFLPLGRDAGELFF. The DNA sequence is as follows: TGTGCCAGCAGCTTCCTGCCCTTGGGTCGCGACGCCGGGGAGCTGTTTTTT.